The 10 T cell receptor beta chains listed next were all sequenced from one sample in a study of shared clonotypes between healthy human individuals. Libraries were prepared by immunoSEQ multiplex PCR; TCRdb keeps only in-frame clonotypes and omits some of them. The sample has more than 2,000,000 clones, over 90% seen once. Specimen: naive CD4+ T cells from PBMCs. Subset here: CD45RA+ positively selected. The receptors stem from a man younger than 30 in good health. Some clones in this sample may be carry-over from other donors' samples.

About this clone: Other DNA sequences in this sample translate to the same CDR3. V and J are TRBV6-5 and TRBJ1-6; D gene unclear. The germline V and J ends were trimmed by 0 bases and 7 bases, with 7 bases remaining between them. Germline V gene sequence: CDR1 MNHEY, CDR2 SVGAGI. The CDR3 runs to 14 residues. The CDR3 nucleotides read TGTGCCAGCAGTTACTCTGCAGGCAATTCACCCCTCCACTTT. It yields the protein CASSYSAGNSPLHF.

This clone was seen only once. The genes are TRBV5-6 and TRBJ1-1; 8 bases map to TRBD1. CDR3 length equals 16 residues. CDR1 is SGHDT, CDR2 YYEEEE, per germline. Unmatched junction bases numbered 8, after V lost 0 bases and J lost 4 bases. The CDR3 loop is CASSLDRGARVTEAFF. The CDR3 region has the DNA TGTGCCAGCAGCTTGGACAGGGGGGCGCGAGTCACTGAAGCTTTCTTT.

This chain connects TRBV7-9 to TRBJ1-1; weak D call: TRBD1 (6 bases). CDR1 is SEHNR, CDR2 FQNEAQ, per germline (reference sequence). The CDR3 sequence is 13 residues long. V lost 5 bases and J lost 4, with 11 bases in between. The CDR3 region has the DNA TGTGCCAGCAGCATCCAGGGGTTCACTGAAGCTTTCTTT. Its protein product is CASSIQGFTEAFF.

The chain links TRBV11-2 to TRBJ2-2; D is possibly TRBD1 (6 bases). This CDR3 comprises 14 residues. V dropped 3 bases and J dropped 5 bases, with 10 bases sitting between them. CDR1 is SGHAT, CDR2 FQNNGV, per germline. CDR3 in amino acids: CASSLTRGTGELFF. The CDR3, as DNA: TGTGCCAGCAGCTTGACGAGGGGGACCGGGGAGCTGTTTTTT.

This rearrangement joins TRBV28 to TRBJ2-7, with TRBD1 identical over 9 bases. The CDR3 sequence is 15 residues long. Germline CDR1 reads MDHEN; CDR2 reads SYDVKM. V shed 3 bases, J shed 7 bases, and the junction held 10 bases outside the gene matches. CDR3 amino acids: CASSFLSDRGGEQYF. CDR3 coding DNA: TGTGCCAGCAGTTTTCTTTCGGACAGGGGCGGAGAGCAGTACTTC.

This chain links TRBV13 with TRBJ2-7; 10 bases match TRBD2. This CDR3 spans 15 amino acids. J was trimmed by 0 bases and V by 5 bases; bases with no gene match: 4. Germline V CDR1 and CDR2: PRHDT, FYEKMQ (reference sequence). The CDR3 loop is CASSGAGGVSYEQYF. Written as DNA, the CDR3 is TGTGCCAGCAGCGGAGCGGGAGGGGTCTCCTACGAGCAGTACTTC.

This chain uses TRBV5-1 with TRBJ1-2; 7 bases match TRBD1. The V gene's germline CDR1 is SGHRS and CDR2 YFSETQ. The V segment lost 4 bases and the J segment 5 bases; nucleotides outside the gene matches: 8. This CDR3 has 14 amino acids. CDR3 DNA sequence: TGCGCCAGCAGCCCCGGGGACAGTTTATATGGCTACACCTTC. Translated: CASSPGDSLYGYTF.

J is TRBJ2-2 and V is TRBV5-1; a weak D match, TRBD1 (6 bases). The CDR3 is 16 amino acids. Germline CDR1 reads SGHRS; CDR2 reads YFSETQ. Between the trimmed V and J ends, which lost 2 bases and 5 bases, there was a span of 16 bases. The CDR3 nucleotides are TGCGCCAGCAGCTTACTTCAGGGGTCGGGAACCGGGGAGCTGTTTTTT. This translates into CASSLLQGSGTGELFF. The full variable domain, with the rest looked up from reference TRBV5-1 and TRBJ2-2, is KAGVTQTPRYLIKTRGQQVTLSCSPISGHRSVSWYQQTPGQGLQFLFEYFSETQRNKGNFPGRFSGRQFSNSRSEMNVSTLELGDSALYLCASSLLQGSGTGELFFGEGSRLTVL.

The chain has TRBV28 and TRBJ1-2; 7 bases line up with TRBD1. Germline trimming cut 3 bases from V and 5 bases from J; bases unmatched to any gene: 12. The CDR3 has 16 residues. Germline V gene lookup returns CDR1 MDHEN and CDR2 SYDVKM. The CDR3 loop is CASSFSQGGNFYGYTF. The CDR3 DNA follows: TGTGCCAGCAGTTTCTCCCAGGGGGGTAATTTTTATGGCTACACCTTC.

CDR3 in DNA: TGCAGCGTTGCGGGCAGGGGGGGCTCCTACGAGCAGTACTTC. It translates to CSVAGRGGSYEQYF. The rearrangement links TRBV29-1 to TRBJ2-7; D is possibly TRBD1 or TRBD2 (7 bases each). The CDR3 is 14 amino acids. Trimming pared 4 bases from V and 0 bases from J, leaving 13 bases between. Germline V gene data show CDR1 as SQVTM and CDR2 as ANQGSEA.